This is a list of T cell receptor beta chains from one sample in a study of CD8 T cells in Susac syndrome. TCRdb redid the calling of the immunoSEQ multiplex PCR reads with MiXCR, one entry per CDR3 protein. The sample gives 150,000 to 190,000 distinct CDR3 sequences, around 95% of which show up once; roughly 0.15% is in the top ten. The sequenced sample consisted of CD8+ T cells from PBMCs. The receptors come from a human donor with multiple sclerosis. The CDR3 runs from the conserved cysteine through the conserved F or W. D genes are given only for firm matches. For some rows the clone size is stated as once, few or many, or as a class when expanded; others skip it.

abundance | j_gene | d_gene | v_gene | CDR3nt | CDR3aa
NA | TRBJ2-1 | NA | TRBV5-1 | TGCGCCAGCAGCTTGGGTCCGCCTGAGCAGTTCTTC | CASSLGPPEQFF
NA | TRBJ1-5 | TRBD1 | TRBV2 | TGTGCCAGCGAGGAGGGGGCGGTTGGCAATCAGCCCCAGCATTTT | CASEEGAVGNQPQHF
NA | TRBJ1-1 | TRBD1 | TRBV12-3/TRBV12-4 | TGTGCCAGCAGCCATTGGACAGGGGCCATGAACACTGAAGCTTTCTTT | CASSHWTGAMNTEAFF
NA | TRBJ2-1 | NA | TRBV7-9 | TGTGCCAGCGTAGACTGGACCTACAATGAGCAGTTCTTC | CASVDWTYNEQFF
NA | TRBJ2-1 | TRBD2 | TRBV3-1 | TGTGCCAGCACCCCGGCTAGCGGGATGGATGAGCAGTTCTTC | CASTPASGMDEQFF
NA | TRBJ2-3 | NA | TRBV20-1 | TGCAGTGCTAGAAGGACAGATACGCAGTATTTT | CSARRTDTQYF
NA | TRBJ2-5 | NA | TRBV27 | TGTGCCAGCAGTTTTAATGACCAAGAGACCCAGTACTTC | CASSFNDQETQYF
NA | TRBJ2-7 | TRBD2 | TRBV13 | TGTGCCAGCAGCCTGACTAGCGGGGGGGTCTACGAGCAGTACTTC | CASSLTSGGVYEQYF
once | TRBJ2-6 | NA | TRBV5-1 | TGCGCCAGCAGCTTTGAGGCCAACGTCCTGACTTTC | CASSFEANVLTF
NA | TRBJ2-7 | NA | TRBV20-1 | TGCAGTGCTAGAGATCACGCGGGGCGCCACTCCTACGAGCAGTACTTC | CSARDHAGRHSYEQYF
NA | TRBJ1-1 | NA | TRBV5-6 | TGTGCCAGCAGCTTATTATCTAACACTGAAGCTTTCTTT | CASSLLSNTEAFF
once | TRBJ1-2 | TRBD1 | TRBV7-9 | TGTGCCAGCAGCCAAACTAACAGGGGGGACTATGGCTACACCTTC | CASSQTNRGDYGYTF
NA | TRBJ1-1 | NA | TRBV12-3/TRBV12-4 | TGTGCCAGCAGTGCCCCTCCAGGAACTGAAGCTTTCTTT | CASSAPPGTEAFF
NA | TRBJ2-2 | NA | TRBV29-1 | TGCAGCGTTGAGGTGGGGCGGGGGAACACCGGGGAGCTGTTTTTT | CSVEVGRGNTGELFF
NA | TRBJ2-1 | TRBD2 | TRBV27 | TGTGCCAGCAGTTTATTACAGCGACTAGCGGGGGGGGATGAGCAGTTCTTC | CASSLLQRLAGGDEQFF
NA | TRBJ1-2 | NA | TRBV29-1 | TGCAGCGCCCCAGACCGGACTGCTAACTATGGCTACACCTTC | CSAPDRTANYGYTF
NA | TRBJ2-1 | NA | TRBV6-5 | TGTGCCAGCAGTTACTTCAGCGGGACAGTCCTCAATGAGCAGTTCTTC | CASSYFSGTVLNEQFF
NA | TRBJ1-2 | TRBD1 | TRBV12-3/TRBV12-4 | TGTGCCAGCAGCCAAGACAGGGGGCATGGCTACACCTTC | CASSQDRGHGYTF
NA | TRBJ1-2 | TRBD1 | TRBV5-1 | TGCGCCAGCAGCGCGTTCGGGGACAGTCGGGCGGAAGGCTACACCTTC | CASSAFGDSRAEGYTF
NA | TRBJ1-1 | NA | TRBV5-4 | TGTGCCAGCAGCTCTGGGGACACCTCGAACACTGAAGCTTTCTTT | CASSSGDTSNTEAFF
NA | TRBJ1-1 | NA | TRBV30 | TGTGCCTGGAGTCCCGGTAGCAATACTGAAGCTTTCTTT | CAWSPGSNTEAFF
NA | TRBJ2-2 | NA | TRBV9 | TGTGCCAGCAGCACCCGGAACACCGGGGAGCTGTTTTTT | CASSTRNTGELFF
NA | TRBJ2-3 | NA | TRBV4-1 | TGCGCCAGCAGCCAGGAGCCTGGAGATACGCAGTATTTT | CASSQEPGDTQYF